This T cell receptor beta chain was retrieved from a study of circulating CD8 cells and anti-PD-1 response in melanoma. Relative to its sample, this clonotype is medium-sized. The germline V gene has CDR1 MNHEY and CDR2 SMNVEV (reference sequence). The trim removed 4 bases at V and 5 bases at J, leaving 4 bases unmatched. The CDR3 covers 13 residues. Each library started from roughly 16 ng of total RNA using the QIAseq Immune Repertoire TCR panel. TCRdb re-called the reads with MiXCR, one entry per CDR3 protein. The sample records fewer than 450 distinct CDR3 sequences, 9.5% to 12% being singletons. From live CD3+CD8+TCRalphabeta+ cells, four PD-1 and/or TIGIT subsets were sorted.

This receptor was taken from a human donor with melanoma. The chain couples TRBV27 to TRBJ1-1, with TRBD1 matching 7 bases. Sample: CD8+ T cells from PBMCs, taken at baseline or after one month of anti-PD-1 therapy (not recorded which). The CDR3 protein is CASSYQGGTEAFF. In DNA form, the CDR3 reads TGTGCCAGCAGTTACCAGGGGGGAACTGAAGCTTTCTTT.